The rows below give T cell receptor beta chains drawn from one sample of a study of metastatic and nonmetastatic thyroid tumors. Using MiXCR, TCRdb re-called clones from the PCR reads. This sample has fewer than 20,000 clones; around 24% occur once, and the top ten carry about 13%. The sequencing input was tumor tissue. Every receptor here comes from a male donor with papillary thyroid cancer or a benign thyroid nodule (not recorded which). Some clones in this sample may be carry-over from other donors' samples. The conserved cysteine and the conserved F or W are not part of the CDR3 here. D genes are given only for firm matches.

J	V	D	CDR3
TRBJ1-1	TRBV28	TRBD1	ASSLEGQGWDTEAF
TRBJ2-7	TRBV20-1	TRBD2	SAFTGTNRSYEQY
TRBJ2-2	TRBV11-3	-	ASSFTLGGHAGELF
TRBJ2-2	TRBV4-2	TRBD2	ASSQDVAAGVRNTGELF
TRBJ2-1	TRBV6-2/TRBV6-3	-	ASSVDEHNEQF
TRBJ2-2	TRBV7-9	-	ASSPGVTAGELF
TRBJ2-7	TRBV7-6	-	ASSLHPQGKYEQY
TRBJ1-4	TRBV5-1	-	ASSLSRTVFATNEKLF
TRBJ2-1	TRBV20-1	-	SARPLPIARTYNEQF
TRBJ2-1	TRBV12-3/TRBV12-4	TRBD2	ASSSLAGPDNEQF
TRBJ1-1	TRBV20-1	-	SARPSPGGPTNTEAF
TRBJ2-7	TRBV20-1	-	SAPVQWEQY
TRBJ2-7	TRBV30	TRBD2	ASRDYRAGEQY
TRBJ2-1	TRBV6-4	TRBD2	ASSEFLAGEGNEQF
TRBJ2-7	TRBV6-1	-	ASRPQGSYEQY
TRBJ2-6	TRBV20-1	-	SARGFMGTGANVLT
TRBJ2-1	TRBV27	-	ASSDGAYNEQF
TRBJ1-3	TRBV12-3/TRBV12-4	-	ASSIDGTLNGNTIY
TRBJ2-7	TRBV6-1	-	AAKSSYRDRYEQY
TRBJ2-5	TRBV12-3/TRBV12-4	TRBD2	ASSLIGTSGEETQY
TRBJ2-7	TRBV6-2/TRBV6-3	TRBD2	ASSYLWSLAGGYEQY
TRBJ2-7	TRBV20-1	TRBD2	SAHGTSGSLYEQY
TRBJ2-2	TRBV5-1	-	ASSPKQGGTGELF
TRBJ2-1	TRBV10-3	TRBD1	AISEQGAEQF
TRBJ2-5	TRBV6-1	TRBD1	ANRLGTGEAQY
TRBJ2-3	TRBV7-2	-	ASSLEGSLDTQY
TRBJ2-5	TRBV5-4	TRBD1	ASSSIHPGQQETQY
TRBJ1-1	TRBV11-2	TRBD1	ASSNLTGPFEAF
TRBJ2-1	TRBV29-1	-	SVRRPSSAFGDQF
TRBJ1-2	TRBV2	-	ASSASSTGTYGYT
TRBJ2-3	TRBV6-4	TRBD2	ASSDSTSGGYDTHY
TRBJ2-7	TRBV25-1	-	ASSEISYEQY
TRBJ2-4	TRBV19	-	ASSTQGEGIQY
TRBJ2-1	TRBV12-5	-	ASGPPGTRKINNEQF
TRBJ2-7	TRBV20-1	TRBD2	SAREPGLGVYEQY
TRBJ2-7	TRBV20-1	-	SAIYTPPYEQY
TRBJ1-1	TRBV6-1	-	ASSDQWFTEAF
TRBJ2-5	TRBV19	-	ASSARGGWETQY
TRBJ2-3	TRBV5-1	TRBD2	ASSLASGSGSDTQY
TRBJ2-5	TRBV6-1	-	ASSVGWNQETQY
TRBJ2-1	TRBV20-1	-	SHSKITGVMDEQF
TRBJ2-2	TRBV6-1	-	ASRKSYSGESGELF
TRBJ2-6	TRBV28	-	AGSFASVANVLT
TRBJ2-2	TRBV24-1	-	ATGQNTGELF